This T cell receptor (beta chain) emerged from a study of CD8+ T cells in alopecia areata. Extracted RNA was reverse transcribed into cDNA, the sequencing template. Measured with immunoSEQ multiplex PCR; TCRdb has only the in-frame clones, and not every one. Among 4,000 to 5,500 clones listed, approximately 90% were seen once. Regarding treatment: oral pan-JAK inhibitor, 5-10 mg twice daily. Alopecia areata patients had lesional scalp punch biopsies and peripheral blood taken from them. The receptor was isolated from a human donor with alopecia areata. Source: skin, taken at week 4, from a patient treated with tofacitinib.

The CDR3 region has the DNA TGTGCCAGCAGTTATGTAGCGGGCCGGCTCTACGAGCAGTACTTC. It is translated as CASSYVAGRLYEQYF. The chain joins TRBV7-9 to TRBJ2-7, with 7 positions matching TRBD2. V lost 6 bases to trimming and J lost 3 bases; unmatched junction nucleotides: 11. The CDR3 is 15 amino acids. The V gene's germline CDR1 is SEHNR and CDR2 FQNEAQ (reference sequence).